This is a list of T cell receptor beta chains from one sample in a study of T cells expressing NK-cell markers. TCRdb re-called the 5' RACE reads, yielding one record per CDR3 amino acid sequence without DNA. Its table lists approximately 380,000 distinct CDR3 sequences. The sample comprised blood T cells: a sorted CD56 or NKG2C T cell subset, CD4+ or CD8+ T cells, or bulk PBMC T cells (not recorded which). The receptors here all came from a man aged 18-70 years in good health. CDR3s include the opening cysteine and the closing phenylalanine or tryptophan.

TRBV11-3	TRBJ2-1	CASSGTSGGYEQFF
TRBV12-3/TRBV12-4	TRBJ1-5	CASSRTGYGNQPQHF
TRBV4-2	TRBJ2-1	CASSQERGPAEQFF
TRBV7-9	TRBJ2-5	CASSLDRGSQETQYF
TRBV5-1	TRBJ2-7	CASSLRFPPGTGSLYEQYF
TRBV2	TRBJ2-2	CASSEEIAGMGSDGELFF
TRBV7-9	TRBJ2-3	CASSLGLAADTQYF
TRBV6-1	TRBJ2-2	CASILSPLAGGKNTGELFF
TRBV6-5	TRBJ1-6	CASSYRANNSPLHF
TRBV18	TRBJ2-2	CASSPLDRGRTGELFF